A selection of T cell receptor beta chains follows, all from one sample in a study of blood T cell repertoires in COVID-19. The method was immunoSEQ multiplex PCR; TCRdb's version includes in-frame clones alone and lacks a portion of them. The sample lists approximately 110,000 clones, 81% occurring once. Sequenced: peripheral blood. Every receptor here comes from a man between 50 and 59 years old with acute or convalescent COVID-19. Each CDR3 is given with its conserved first and last residue. Each record gives: D gene, V gene, clone size, CDR3 protein. A D gene is named only where the DNA matches it firmly. Not all rows give a size; the values are once, few, many and, for expanded clones, a class.

TRBD1 TRBV2 NA CASSDRQGPTDTQYF
NA TRBV3-1/TRBV3-2 NA CASSPDLSSTDTQYF
NA TRBV20-1 once CSASSSDSSNSPLHF
NA TRBV4-1 NA CASSQVHDTLNYGYTF
NA TRBV28 NA CASSFSNTEAFF
NA TRBV6-5 NA CASSPPGRLGNTIYF
TRBD1 TRBV3-1/TRBV3-2 NA CASSQGSGTALHF
TRBD1 TRBV5-1 few CASSFQGAILNEKLFF
NA TRBV5-4 NA CASSLAGGIEAFF
TRBD1 TRBV11-2 NA CASSLERTGSAGANVLTF
NA TRBV10-3 NA CAISDRGGGNQPQHF
TRBD1 TRBV6-1 NA CASSERQGWPDTQYF
TRBD1 TRBV9 NA CASSTHRGGITDTQYF
NA TRBV5-1 few CASSPGGQGNGYTF
NA TRBV20-1 NA CSSAAPRF
TRBD2 TRBV5-1 NA CASSLAGGVIDEQYF
NA TRBV5-6 NA CASSGTGGRLGYTF
TRBD1 TRBV7-2 NA CASSFQARQGTEAFF
TRBD1 TRBV28 few CASSDRGFRRNTEAFF
TRBD1 TRBV6-5 NA CASGKITGGLYEQYF
NA TRBV19 NA CAAAAQGRGTGELFF
TRBD2 TRBV3-1/TRBV3-2 NA CASSQLSGGPYEQYF
TRBD2 TRBV11-3 NA CASSLDSGGDLNTGELFF
NA TRBV5-6 NA CASRITTRGPSGNTIYF
TRBD1 TRBV19 NA CASSQQGWGDQPQHF